The rows below give T cell receptor beta chains drawn from one sample of a study of blood T cells in healthy people across ages. One entry per CDR3 protein, called by TCRdb with MiXCR from the 5' RACE reads. The data show hundreds of thousands of distinct CDR3 sequences, more than 55% seen once. The sequencing input was blood. These receptors were obtained from a man between 40 and 49 years old in good health. CDR3s include the opening cysteine and the closing phenylalanine or tryptophan.

v_call: TRBV12-3/TRBV12-4; j_call: TRBJ2-3; cdr3_aa: CASSSRERAVTDTQYF
v_call: TRBV29-1; j_call: TRBJ2-2; cdr3_aa: CSVGRTKNTGELFF
v_call: TRBV7-3; j_call: TRBJ2-1; cdr3_aa: CASSSPLAGGYNEQFF
v_call: TRBV27; j_call: -; cdr3_aa: CASSLRKGASSYNEQYF
v_call: TRBV2; j_call: TRBJ1-2; cdr3_aa: CASSDQGYYGYTF
v_call: TRBV7-9; j_call: TRBJ2-1; cdr3_aa: CASSFWRGGTDNEQFF
v_call: TRBV4-2; j_call: TRBJ2-6; cdr3_aa: CASSQVWSRTGANVLTF
v_call: TRBV7-2; j_call: TRBJ1-5; cdr3_aa: CASSYGTAEGRNQPQHF
v_call: TRBV27; j_call: TRBJ2-6; cdr3_aa: CASSLLGQGVSSGANVQTF
v_call: TRBV28; j_call: TRBJ1-2; cdr3_aa: CASSFPDRNLYGYTF
v_call: TRBV30; j_call: TRBJ1-5; cdr3_aa: CAWGAGVQPQHF
v_call: TRBV5-1; j_call: -; cdr3_aa: CASSLASSGSFISREQYF
v_call: TRBV4-3; j_call: TRBJ2-6; cdr3_aa: CASSQGVPLVSGANVLTF